This T cell receptor beta chain derives from a study of control samples from healthy donors and cancer patients. Clones were read by immunoSEQ multiplex PCR, and TCRdb kept only the in-frame ones, dropping some. Of roughly 80,000 clones in the sample, 70% to 90% were seen once. CDR1 is MNHEY and CDR2 is SVGAGI in the germline V gene. The CDR3 contains 13 residues. The J segment lost 2 bases and the V segment lost 6 bases, leaving 1 base of the junction unmatched. This TCR was sampled from a woman aged 50 to 65 in good health. Specimen: blood. The chain has TRBV6-5 and TRBJ2-7, with 10 bases that match TRBD1. In nucleotides, the CDR3 is TGTGCCAGCAGAGGACAGGGGGCCTACGAGCAGTACTTC. Translation: CASRGQGAYEQYF.